This T cell receptor (beta chain) was recovered during a study of regulatory T cells in long-lasting Graves disease (dated by TCRdb to the early 2020s). Broadly, across the study: In the newly diagnosed Graves' disease group, patients had been taking antithyroid drugs for less than 3 months. Persistent Graves' disease patients were compared with newly diagnosed Graves' disease patients by peripheral blood TCR sequencing and RNA sequencing. The study was conducted in China and was registered as a clinical trial. TCR sequencing covered about 13 persistent and approximately 20 newly diagnosed Graves' disease patients, some 35 samples in total. Here is what the overall study found, with its caveats: Persistent disease showed preferential use of TRBV28, TRBJ1-2 and TRBJ2-5, whereas newly diagnosed disease favored TRBV20-1 and TRBJ2-1. Only the TCR beta chain was sequenced and analyzed. More public clonotypes were shared among persistent patients (approximately 3,000) than among newly diagnosed patients (more than 950). Persistent Graves' disease patients showed lower TCR Shannon entropy and fewer highly expanded clones than newly diagnosed patients, suggesting clonal expansion. The small sample size was acknowledged by the authors as a limitation that may reduce accuracy. Only peripheral blood was studied, because thyroid tissue, the primary lesion, was inaccessible.

Library preparation was by multiplex PCR. Sequencing relied on an Illumina HiSeq 4000. To build TCR beta libraries, CDR3 regions were amplified by Arm-PCR using iRepertoire HTBI primers. PCR products were gel purified before sequencing. In the source study's methods: A total of some 65 TRBV and some 13 TRBJ segments were identified across samples and were used for gene usage analysis of CDR3 amino acid clonotypes. COPE and FqMerger were used to merge filtered high-quality paired reads into contigs. Contigs were aligned with BLAST to IMGT TRBV, TRBD and TRBJ reference genes, and CDR3 was defined per IMGT. Any clonotype with a frequency above 0.1% was counted as a highly expanded clone. Shannon entropy was used to measure repertoire diversity, and the Gini coefficient was used to measure V-J evenness. A clonotype was considered public if more than one individual shared it. The public reads were reprocessed in TCRdb via fastp at Q25 and MiXCR, keeping in-frame beta chains. Entries that share a CDR3 protein sequence are merged under the most common genes and DNA. TCRdb, not the original authors, processed these V and J calls. In all, the sample holds hundreds of thousands of distinct CDR3 sequences, and roughly 15% of those were seen once. The leading ten clones occupy 18% of the sample.

The time point label, as the study defines it: newly diagnosed GD, antithyroid drugs for less than 3 months. RNA was extracted from PBMCs in TRIzol for both TCR sequencing and RNA sequencing. The diagnosis of Graves' disease was made according to American Thyroid Association guidelines. Patients for the study were recruited at an endocrinology department in Xi'an, China. From each patient, about 9.7 milliliters of peripheral blood was collected into an EDTA anticoagulant tube. PBMCs were isolated by Ficoll Paque Plus density gradient separation without further T cell sorting. An Agilent 2100 Bioanalyzer and agarose gel were used to assess RNA quality, and a NanoDrop 2000 was used to measure RNA concentration. This clonotype was observed many times. The antigen it recognizes is unknown. No much larger clone is present one base from it, and per-base qualities are unavailable. There are 11 amino acids in the CDR3, from cysteine to phenylalanine inclusive. CDR3 DNA is the only sequence kept; it has 33 bases, read in frame from the first base. The germline V gene sets CDR1 to MDHEN and CDR2 to SYDVKM. The V and J ends are trimmed by 6 bases and 8 bases, leaving 10 bases between them.

The same sample was also studied in work on T cells in Graves' hyperthyroidism and ophthalmopathy. The second publication reports: Stable Graves' hyperthyroidism was defined as no progression to ophthalmopathy during 18 months of follow-up. The hyperthyroidism patients were between 18 and 65 years old and newly diagnosed, with a disease duration of less than 2 months. Patients with uncontrolled infections, other autoimmune diseases, pregnancy or lactation were excluded. Diagnoses were established on the basis of clinical symptoms, serum thyroxine and TRAb, thyroid ultrasound, and orbital computed tomography. The TCR CDR3 was subjected to a first round of RT-PCR using the HTBI primer set and the Qiagen OneStep RT-PCR kit. Most expanded thyroid clonotypes (frequency above 0.001) were also detected in blood, suggesting blood repertoires may reflect thyroid immune responses. In cross-validation, a model built on a 13 V-J signature told ophthalmopathy apart from stable hyperthyroidism with approximately 90% sensitivity and approximately 81% specificity, and in testing the same model reached 80%/75%. In validation, the model predicted progression to ophthalmopathy a median of 6.5 months before onset, with over 60% sensitivity and almost 75% specificity. To identify TCR V-J signatures that set the groups apart, the researchers used a discovery cohort of more than 95 patients, made up of roughly 45 with Graves' ophthalmopathy and some 55 with stable Graves' hyperthyroidism. Prospective prediction of ophthalmopathy was tested in an independent validation cohort of 18 to 20 hyperthyroidism patients and 15 to 17 patients who later progressed to ophthalmopathy. The approximately 100 discovery patients were divided at random into training and test sets in a 7:3 ratio. Thyroid tissue and blood T-cell repertoires from about six Graves' hyperthyroidism patients were also compared in the study. After sampling, hyperthyroidism patients received methimazole starting at 30 mg daily, and ophthalmopathy patients received high-dose intravenous methylprednisolone. The libraries were constructed in a second round of multiplex PCR and then size-selected and purified. Sequencing of the libraries was done on an Illumina HiSeq2000 using paired-end 100 bp reads. Raw data were processed with SOAPnuke, discarding reads with adapters, uncalled bases, mean Phred below 15, or no exact constant-primer or identifier match. High-quality paired reads were merged using COPE v1.2.5, and each unique nucleotide sequence was defined as a clonotype. MiTCR v1.1 was used to align the clonotypes against IMGT TRBV, TRBD and TRBJ reference segments. Analysis was restricted to V-J combinations with a frequency above 0.0001, which covered about 99% of repertoires. The TCS score was defined as F50 (clonal expansion) divided by E x V (chaos), with BLOSUM62-based TCRdist calculated between CDR3 peptides within each V-J. Welch's t-statistics and random forest reduced fewer than 550 V-J features to 13, which were used in a naive Bayes classifier (R e1071). No statistical method was used to fix the sample size in advance, and group allocation was not hidden from the investigators. The paper describes TCR Vbeta CDR3 sequencing of roughly 130 peripheral blood samples, made up of roughly 40 ophthalmopathy patients, around 78 hyperthyroidism patients and about 17 progressor patients.

The sequencing used peripheral blood mononuclear cells (PBMCs), collected at new diagnosis, from a patient treated with antithyroid drugs. This clonotype originated in a woman under 40 with Graves disease. Donor details come from another sample of the same person, matched by shared clones. The receptor chain draws on TRBV28 and TRBJ1-2, with the D gene not clear enough to name. CDR3 sequence: CASSYWGGYTF. The base sequence is TGTGCCAGCAGCTATTGGGGAGGCTACACCTTC.